This record concerns one T cell receptor beta chain sequence. CDR1 LNHDA and CDR2 SQIVND come from the germline V gene (reference sequence). The CDR3 consists of 14 residues. Trimming shortened V by 4 bases and J by 9 bases, and 16 bases separated the two germline ends. Clones were sequenced by immunoSEQ multiplex PCR, and TCRdb holds only the in-frame ones, with some missing. The profile shows more than 90,000 clones, about nine tenths of them singletons. This specimen comes from a study of T cell responses to AZD1222 COVID-19 vaccine. The clonotype comes from an adult in good health. The material was peripheral blood, obtained on day 0 of AZD1222 vaccination. This chain joins TRBV19 and TRBJ1-5, with D possibly TRBD1 on 5 matching bases. For the CDR3, the DNA is TGTGCCAGTAGTACAATTGACAGTCAGGCGCCCCAGCATTTT. Its protein is CASSTIDSQAPQHF.